This entry describes one T cell receptor (beta chain). CDR1 and CDR2 (germline): LGHDT, YNNKEL (reference sequence). Trimming stripped 0 bases from V and 13 bases from J, with 13 bases between. The CDR3 runs 14 residues. The data were obtained in a study of blood T cell repertoires in COVID-19. Overall study context: Donors in the United States, Italy and Spain gave samples during acute or convalescent COVID-19. T cells, B-cell-depleted T cells, or PBMCs provided the cDNA or gDNA that served as material.

In the original analysis: Estimation of nucleated cell counts was performed using reference gene primer amplification. TCRdb's table, derived via immunoSEQ multiplex PCR, lists solely in-frame clones and lacks some. The DNA gave D and trimming, while V, J and clone size come from that table. The sample records 380,000 or so clones, more than 75% being singletons. The participants were between roughly 18 and 89 years old and came from some 25 US areas. Specimen: PBMCs or T cells enriched from blood (not recorded which). This receptor was taken from a young woman with acute COVID-19. V and J are TRBV3-1 (or the pseudogene TRBV3-2) and TRBJ1-6, with D perhaps matching TRBD1 (5 bases). Here the CDR3 reads CASSQDHRFLPLHF. The DNA for the CDR3 is TGTGCCAGCAGCCAAGATCACAGGTTTCTTCCCCTCCACTTT.